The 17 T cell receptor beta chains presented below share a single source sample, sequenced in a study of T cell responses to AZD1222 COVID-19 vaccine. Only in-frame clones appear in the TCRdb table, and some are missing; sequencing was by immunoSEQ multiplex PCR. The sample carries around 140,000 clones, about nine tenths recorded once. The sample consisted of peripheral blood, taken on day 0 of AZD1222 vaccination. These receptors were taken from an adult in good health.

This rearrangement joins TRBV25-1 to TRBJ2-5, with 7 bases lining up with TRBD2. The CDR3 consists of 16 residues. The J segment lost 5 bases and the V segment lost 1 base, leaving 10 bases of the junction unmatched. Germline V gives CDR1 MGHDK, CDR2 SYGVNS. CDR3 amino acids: CASSELASGIEETQYF. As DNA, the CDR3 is TGTGCCAGCAGTGAATTAGCCAGCGGGATTGAGGAGACCCAGTACTTC.

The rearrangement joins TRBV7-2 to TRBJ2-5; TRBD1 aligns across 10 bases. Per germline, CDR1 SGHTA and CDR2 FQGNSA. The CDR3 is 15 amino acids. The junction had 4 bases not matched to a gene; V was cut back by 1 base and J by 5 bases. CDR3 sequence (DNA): TGTGCCAGCAGCTTAGATGGGACAGGGGCTGAGACCCAGTACTTC. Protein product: CASSLDGTGAETQYF.

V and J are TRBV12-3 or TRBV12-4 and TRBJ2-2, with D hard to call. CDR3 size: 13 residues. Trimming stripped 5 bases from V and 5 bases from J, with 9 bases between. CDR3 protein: CASSERRTGELFF. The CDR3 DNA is TGTGCCAGCAGTGAAAGAAGGACCGGGGAGCTGTTTTTT.

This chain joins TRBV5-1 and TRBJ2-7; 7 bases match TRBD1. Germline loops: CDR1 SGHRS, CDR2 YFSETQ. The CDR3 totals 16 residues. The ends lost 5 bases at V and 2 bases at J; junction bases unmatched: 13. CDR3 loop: CASSHPETGTAYEQYF. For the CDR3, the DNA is TGCGCCAGCAGTCACCCAGAGACCGGGACAGCCTACGAGCAGTACTTC.

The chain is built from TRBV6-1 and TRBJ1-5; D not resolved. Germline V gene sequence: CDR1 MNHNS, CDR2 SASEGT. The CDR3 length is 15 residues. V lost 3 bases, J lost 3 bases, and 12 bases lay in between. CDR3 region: CASSDIRQFNQPQHF. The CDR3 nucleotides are TGTGCCAGCAGTGATATTAGGCAGTTCAATCAGCCCCAGCATTTT.

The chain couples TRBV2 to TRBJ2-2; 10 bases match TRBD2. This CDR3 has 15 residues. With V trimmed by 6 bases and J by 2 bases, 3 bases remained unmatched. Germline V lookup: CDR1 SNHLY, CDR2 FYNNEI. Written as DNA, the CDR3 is TGTGCCAGCAGGGGACTAGCGAGAAACACCGGGGAGCTGTTTTTT. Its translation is CASRGLARNTGELFF.

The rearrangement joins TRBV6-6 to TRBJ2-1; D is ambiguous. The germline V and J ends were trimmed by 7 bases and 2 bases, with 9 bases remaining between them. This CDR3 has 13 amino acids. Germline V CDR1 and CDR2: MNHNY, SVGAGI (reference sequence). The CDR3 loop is CASNDFTYNEQFF. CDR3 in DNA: TGTGCCAGCAACGACTTTACCTACAATGAGCAGTTCTTC.

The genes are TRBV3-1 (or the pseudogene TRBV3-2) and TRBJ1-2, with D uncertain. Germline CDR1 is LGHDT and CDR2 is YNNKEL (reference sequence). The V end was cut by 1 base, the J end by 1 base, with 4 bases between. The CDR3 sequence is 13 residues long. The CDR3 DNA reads TGTGCCAGCAGCCAAGGGTATAACTATGGCTACACCTTC. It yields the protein CASSQGYNYGYTF.

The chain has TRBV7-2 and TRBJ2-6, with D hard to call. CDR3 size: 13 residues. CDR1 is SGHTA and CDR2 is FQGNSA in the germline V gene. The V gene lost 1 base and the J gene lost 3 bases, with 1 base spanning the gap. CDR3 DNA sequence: TGTGCCAGCAGCTTAGGTGGGGCCAACGTCCTGACTTTC. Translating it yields CASSLGGANVLTF.

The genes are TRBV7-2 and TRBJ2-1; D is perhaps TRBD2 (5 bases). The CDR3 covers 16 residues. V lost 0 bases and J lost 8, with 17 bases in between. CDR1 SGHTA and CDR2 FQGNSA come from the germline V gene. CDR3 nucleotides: TGTGCCAGCAGCTTAGCAATAGCGCGATTGGGCTATGAGCAGTTCTTC. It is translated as CASSLAIARLGYEQFF.

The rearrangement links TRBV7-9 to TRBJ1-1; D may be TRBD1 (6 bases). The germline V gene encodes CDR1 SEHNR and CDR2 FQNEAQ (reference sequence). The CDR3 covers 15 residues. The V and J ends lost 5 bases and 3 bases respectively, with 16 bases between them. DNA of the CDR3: TGTGCCAGCAGCCCTTTTAAGGGGGGGGACACTGAAGCTTTCTTT. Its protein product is CASSPFKGGDTEAFF.

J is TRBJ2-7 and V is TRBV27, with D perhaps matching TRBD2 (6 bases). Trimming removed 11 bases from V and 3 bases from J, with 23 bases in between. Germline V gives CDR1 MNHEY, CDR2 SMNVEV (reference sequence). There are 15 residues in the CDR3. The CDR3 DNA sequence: TGTGCCGGGACGCGGCTAGCGAGCAAACACTACGAGCAGTACTTC. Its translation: CAGTRLASKHYEQYF.

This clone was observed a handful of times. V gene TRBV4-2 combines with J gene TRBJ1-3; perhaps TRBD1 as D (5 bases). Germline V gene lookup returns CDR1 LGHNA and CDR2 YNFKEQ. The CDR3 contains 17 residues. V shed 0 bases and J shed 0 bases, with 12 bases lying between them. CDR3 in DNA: TGTGCCAGCAGCCAAGAATGGTGGGGCAGCTCTGGAAACACCATATATTTT. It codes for CASSQEWWGSSGNTIYF.

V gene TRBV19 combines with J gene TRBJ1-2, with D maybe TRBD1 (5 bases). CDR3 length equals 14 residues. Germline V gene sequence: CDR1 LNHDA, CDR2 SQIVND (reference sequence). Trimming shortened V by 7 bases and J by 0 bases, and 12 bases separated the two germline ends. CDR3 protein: CASKSGLANYGYTF. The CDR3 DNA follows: TGTGCCAGTAAATCAGGGTTGGCTAACTATGGCTACACCTTC.

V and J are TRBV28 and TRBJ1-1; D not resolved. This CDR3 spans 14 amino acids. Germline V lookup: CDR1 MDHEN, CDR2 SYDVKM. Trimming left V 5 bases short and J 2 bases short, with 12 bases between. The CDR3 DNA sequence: TGTGCCAGCAGTGGAACGGGTCCTAACACTGAAGCTTTCTTT. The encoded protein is CASSGTGPNTEAFF.

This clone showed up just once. The CDR3 coding sequence is TGTGCCAGCAGCGGGACAGGGGGCGTTTCGGACTATGGCTACACCTTC. Protein product: CASSGTGGVSDYGYTF. The chain has TRBV2 and TRBJ1-2, with 12 nucleotides matching TRBD1. J lost 3 bases, V lost 6 bases, and 8 bases had no gene match. The CDR3 has 16 amino acids. Germline-derived CDR1 and CDR2 are SNHLY and FYNNEI.

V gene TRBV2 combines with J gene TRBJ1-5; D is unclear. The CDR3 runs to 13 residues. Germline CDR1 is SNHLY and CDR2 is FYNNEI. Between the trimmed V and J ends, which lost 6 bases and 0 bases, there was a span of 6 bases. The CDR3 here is CASSSYSNQPQHF. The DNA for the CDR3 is TGTGCCAGCAGCAGTTATAGCAATCAGCCCCAGCATTTT.